The rows below give T cell receptor beta chains drawn from one sample of a study of cytomegalovirus exposure and HLA in healthy donors. Assay: immunoSEQ multiplex PCR; the TCRdb copy retains only in-frame clones and omits some. This table has roughly 180,000 clones, approximately 81% appearing once. Sequencing used PBMCs. The origin of the receptors is a female donor in good health and CMV-seronegative. CDR3s include the opening cysteine and the closing phenylalanine or tryptophan. Each record gives: clone size, D gene, CDR3 length, V gene, J gene, CDR3 protein, CDR3 DNA. D genes are given only for firm matches. Some rows have no size entry. The others give once, few or many, or a class for an expanded clone.

clone size: -; D gene: TRBD1; CDR3 length: 14; V gene: TRBV11-1; J gene: TRBJ2-7; CDR3 protein: CASSPDRGPYEQYF; CDR3 DNA: TGTGCCAGCAGCCCTGACAGGGGGCCCTACGAGCAGTACTTC
clone size: -; D gene: -; CDR3 length: 13; V gene: TRBV19; J gene: TRBJ1-1; CDR3 protein: CASSPRVRAGAFF; CDR3 DNA: TGTGCCAGTAGTCCTAGAGTTCGAGCCGGGGCTTTCTTT
clone size: once; D gene: TRBD1; CDR3 length: 16; V gene: TRBV28; J gene: TRBJ2-3; CDR3 protein: CASTPQGQADTDTQYF; CDR3 DNA: TGTGCCAGCACGCCGCAAGGACAGGCGGACACAGATACGCAGTATTTT
clone size: few; D gene: -; CDR3 length: 16; V gene: TRBV4-2; J gene: TRBJ2-5; CDR3 protein: CASSLRSGPTPGAQYF; CDR3 DNA: TGTGCCAGCAGCTTGCGGAGCGGGCCTACCCCCGGGGCCCAGTACTTC
clone size: -; D gene: -; CDR3 length: 14; V gene: TRBV7-3; J gene: TRBJ2-1; CDR3 protein: CASSQGLLYNEQFF; CDR3 DNA: TGTGCCAGCAGTCAGGGACTCCTCTACAATGAGCAGTTCTTC
clone size: once; D gene: TRBD1; CDR3 length: 14; V gene: TRBV7-2; J gene: TRBJ2-7; CDR3 protein: CASSPITTGGEQYF; CDR3 DNA: TGTGCCAGCAGCCCTATAACGACAGGGGGCGAGCAGTACTTC
clone size: -; D gene: -; CDR3 length: 12; V gene: TRBV2; J gene: TRBJ2-7; CDR3 protein: CASLKDSYEQYF; CDR3 DNA: TGTGCCAGCCTTAAAGACTCCTACGAGCAGTACTTC
clone size: once; D gene: TRBD2; CDR3 length: 18; V gene: TRBV13; J gene: TRBJ2-4; CDR3 protein: CASSSSRLAELAKNIQYF; CDR3 DNA: TGTGCCAGCAGCTCGAGCCGGCTAGCGGAGTTAGCCAAAAACATTCAGTACTTC
clone size: -; D gene: TRBD1; CDR3 length: 15; V gene: TRBV4-3; J gene: TRBJ1-2; CDR3 protein: CASSPGDRDPIGYTF; CDR3 DNA: TGCGCCAGCAGCCCAGGGGACAGGGACCCTATTGGCTACACCTTC
clone size: -; D gene: TRBD2; CDR3 length: 18; V gene: TRBV5-1; J gene: TRBJ2-5; CDR3 protein: CASSPRGLAGAVRETQYF; CDR3 DNA: TGCGCCAGCAGCCCACGGGGGCTAGCGGGAGCAGTAAGGGAGACCCAGTACTTC
clone size: -; D gene: TRBD2; CDR3 length: 15; V gene: TRBV7-2; J gene: TRBJ2-7; CDR3 protein: CASSLGPGLEYEQYF; CDR3 DNA: TGTGCCAGCAGCTTAGGGCCGGGACTAGAGTACGAGCAGTACTTC
clone size: -; D gene: -; CDR3 length: 12; V gene: TRBV4-1; J gene: TRBJ2-3; CDR3 protein: CASSQVGDTQYF; CDR3 DNA: TGCGCCAGCAGCCAAGTCGGGGATACGCAGTATTTT
clone size: -; D gene: -; CDR3 length: 13; V gene: TRBV9; J gene: TRBJ1-1; CDR3 protein: CASSVVKQAEAFF; CDR3 DNA: TGTGCCAGCAGCGTAGTCAAGCAGGCTGAAGCTTTCTTT
clone size: -; D gene: -; CDR3 length: 12; V gene: TRBV7-8; J gene: TRBJ1-2; CDR3 protein: CASSQGTWGYTF; CDR3 DNA: TGTGCCAGCAGCCAGGGGACGTGGGGCTACACCTTC
clone size: few; D gene: TRBD2; CDR3 length: 15; V gene: TRBV6-1; J gene: TRBJ2-2; CDR3 protein: CASSGLAGNTGELFF; CDR3 DNA: TGTGCCAGCAGTGGACTAGCGGGGAACACCGGGGAGCTGTTTTTT
clone size: -; D gene: -; CDR3 length: 15; V gene: TRBV27; J gene: TRBJ1-2; CDR3 protein: CASSLSRGNRYGYTF; CDR3 DNA: TGTGCCAGCAGTTTATCCAGGGGAAATCGTTATGGCTACACCTTC
clone size: -; D gene: -; CDR3 length: 16; V gene: TRBV7-7; J gene: TRBJ2-1; CDR3 protein: CASSLSTGSSYNEQFF; CDR3 DNA: TGTGCTAGCAGCTTATCCACAGGAAGCTCCTACAATGAGCAGTTCTTC
clone size: -; D gene: -; CDR3 length: 13; V gene: TRBV7-6; J gene: TRBJ1-1; CDR3 protein: CASTFGGSTEAFF; CDR3 DNA: TGTGCCAGCACCTTCGGGGGGAGCACTGAAGCTTTCTTT
clone size: -; D gene: -; CDR3 length: 14; V gene: TRBV6-5; J gene: TRBJ1-5; CDR3 protein: CASSLHRQDQPQHF; CDR3 DNA: TGTGCCAGCAGTCTCCATAGGCAGGATCAGCCCCAGCATTTT
clone size: few; D gene: TRBD2; CDR3 length: 18; V gene: TRBV28; J gene: TRBJ2-1; CDR3 protein: CASSTWSGRIGSYNEQFF; CDR3 DNA: TGTGCCAGCAGCACCTGGAGCGGGAGGATTGGTTCCTACAATGAGCAGTTCTTC
clone size: once; D gene: TRBD1; CDR3 length: 16; V gene: TRBV18; J gene: TRBJ1-3; CDR3 protein: CASSPTAQGGADTIYF; CDR3 DNA: TGTGCCAGCTCCCCTACCGCGCAAGGGGGCGCGGACACCATATATTTT
clone size: -; D gene: -; CDR3 length: 15; V gene: TRBV7-2; J gene: TRBJ1-6; CDR3 protein: CASSLLAGHNSPLHF; CDR3 DNA: TGTGCCAGCAGCTTACTGGCAGGGCATAATTCACCCCTCCACTTT
clone size: -; D gene: TRBD1; CDR3 length: 15; V gene: TRBV5-4; J gene: TRBJ1-4; CDR3 protein: CASSFHQGVREKLFF; CDR3 DNA: TGTGCCAGCAGCTTCCACCAGGGGGTGAGAGAAAAACTGTTTTTT
clone size: -; D gene: -; CDR3 length: 13; V gene: TRBV7-2; J gene: TRBJ2-5; CDR3 protein: CASSLVRGDTQYF; CDR3 DNA: TGTGCCAGCAGCTTAGTTAGGGGTGATACCCAGTACTTC
clone size: -; D gene: -; CDR3 length: 14; V gene: TRBV19; J gene: TRBJ2-7; CDR3 protein: CATRGLFGAYEQYF; CDR3 DNA: TGTGCCACCCGGGGACTCTTCGGCGCCTACGAGCAGTACTTC
clone size: -; D gene: -; CDR3 length: 14; V gene: TRBV5-6; J gene: TRBJ2-7; CDR3 protein: CASSLDRVSYEQYF; CDR3 DNA: TGTGCCAGCAGCTTGGACCGAGTCTCCTACGAGCAGTACTTC
clone size: -; D gene: TRBD1; CDR3 length: 14; V gene: TRBV7-9; J gene: TRBJ1-6; CDR3 protein: CASSSGQGSSPLHF; CDR3 DNA: TGTGCCAGCAGCTCTGGACAGGGTTCTTCACCCCTCCACTTT
clone size: -; D gene: -; CDR3 length: 13; V gene: TRBV19; J gene: TRBJ2-1; CDR3 protein: CASSVTSYNEQFF; CDR3 DNA: TGTGCCAGTAGTGTGACTAGTTACAATGAGCAGTTCTTC
clone size: -; D gene: TRBD2; CDR3 length: 15; V gene: TRBV7-3; J gene: TRBJ2-5; CDR3 protein: CASSLSPGGQETQYF; CDR3 DNA: TGTGCCAGCAGCTTAAGTCCGGGGGGCCAAGAGACCCAGTACTTC
clone size: -; D gene: TRBD2; CDR3 length: 15; V gene: TRBV6-6; J gene: TRBJ2-7; CDR3 protein: CASSYSILAVYEQYF; CDR3 DNA: TGTGCCAGCAGTTACTCGATACTAGCGGTCTACGAGCAGTACTTC
clone size: -; D gene: -; CDR3 length: 15; V gene: TRBV7-8; J gene: TRBJ1-5; CDR3 protein: CASSLSGVSNQPQHF; CDR3 DNA: TGTGCCAGCAGCTTATCCGGGGTTAGCAATCAGCCCCAGCATTTT
clone size: -; D gene: TRBD1; CDR3 length: 17; V gene: TRBV4-1; J gene: TRBJ1-6; CDR3 protein: CASSQKTGGNYNSPLHF; CDR3 DNA: TGCGCCAGCAGCCAAAAAACAGGGGGCAACTATAATTCACCCCTCCACTTT
clone size: -; D gene: TRBD1; CDR3 length: 16; V gene: TRBV5-1; J gene: TRBJ2-5; CDR3 protein: CASSPDAGTGGKTQYF; CDR3 DNA: TGCGCCAGCAGCCCGGATGCGGGGACAGGGGGAAAGACCCAGTACTTC
clone size: -; D gene: -; CDR3 length: 14; V gene: TRBV5-1; J gene: TRBJ1-3; CDR3 protein: CASSLGGDGNTIYF; CDR3 DNA: TGCGCCAGCAGCTTGGGGGGGGACGGAAACACCATATATTTT
clone size: -; D gene: TRBD2; CDR3 length: 17; V gene: TRBV5-1; J gene: TRBJ2-3; CDR3 protein: CASSLGRGSGRTDTQYF; CDR3 DNA: TGCGCCAGCAGCTTGGGCCGTGGTAGCGGGCGCACAGATACGCAGTATTTT
clone size: few; D gene: TRBD2; CDR3 length: 16; V gene: TRBV11-2; J gene: TRBJ2-2; CDR3 protein: CASSFPSGSISGELFF; CDR3 DNA: TGTGCCAGCAGCTTTCCTAGCGGGAGTATATCCGGGGAGCTGTTTTTT
clone size: -; D gene: -; CDR3 length: 12; V gene: TRBV21-1; J gene: TRBJ2-7; CDR3 protein: CASIRDSYEQYF; CDR3 DNA: TGTGCCAGCATCAGGGACAGCTACGAGCAGTACTTC
clone size: -; D gene: -; CDR3 length: 15; V gene: TRBV7-9; J gene: TRBJ1-2; CDR3 protein: CASSLVPGGYYGYTF; CDR3 DNA: TGTGCCAGCAGCTTGGTCCCGGGGGGCTACTATGGCTACACCTTC
clone size: -; D gene: -; CDR3 length: 13; V gene: TRBV5-4; J gene: TRBJ2-1; CDR3 protein: CASSPQGSNEQFF; CDR3 DNA: TGTGCCAGCAGCCCCCAGGGGTCCAATGAGCAGTTCTTC
clone size: -; D gene: TRBD1; CDR3 length: 15; V gene: TRBV5-1; J gene: TRBJ1-6; CDR3 protein: CASSLGGGFNSPLHF; CDR3 DNA: TGCGCCAGCAGCTTGGGAGGGGGCTTCAATTCACCCCTCCACTTT
clone size: once; D gene: TRBD2; CDR3 length: 14; V gene: TRBV5-4; J gene: TRBJ2-2; CDR3 protein: CASRLAGGAGELFF; CDR3 DNA: TGTGCCAGCAGGCTAGCGGGAGGCGCCGGGGAGCTGTTTTTT
clone size: -; D gene: TRBD2; CDR3 length: 17; V gene: TRBV2; J gene: TRBJ2-3; CDR3 protein: CASRRLAGGPSGDTQYF; CDR3 DNA: TGTGCCAGCAGGCGACTAGCGGGAGGGCCGTCTGGAGATACGCAGTATTTT
clone size: -; D gene: TRBD2; CDR3 length: 15; V gene: TRBV28; J gene: TRBJ2-7; CDR3 protein: CASTRTSGTVYEQYF; CDR3 DNA: TGTGCCAGCACCAGGACTAGCGGGACCGTCTACGAGCAGTACTTC
clone size: -; D gene: TRBD2; CDR3 length: 15; V gene: TRBV5-1; J gene: TRBJ2-3; CDR3 protein: CASSSLAGETDTQYF; CDR3 DNA: TGCGCCAGCAGCTCCCTAGCGGGAGAAACAGATACGCAGTATTTT
clone size: -; D gene: -; CDR3 length: 12; V gene: TRBV27; J gene: TRBJ2-1; CDR3 protein: CASRETRNEQFF; CDR3 DNA: TGTGCCAGCAGGGAAACTAGGAATGAGCAGTTCTTC
clone size: -; D gene: -; CDR3 length: 14; V gene: TRBV11-2; J gene: TRBJ1-5; CDR3 protein: CASSPNSGNQPQHF; CDR3 DNA: TGTGCCAGCAGCCCTAATTCGGGCAATCAGCCCCAGCATTTT
clone size: -; D gene: -; CDR3 length: 14; V gene: TRBV19; J gene: TRBJ1-5; CDR3 protein: CASSIGQLNQPQHF; CDR3 DNA: TGTGCCAGTAGTATAGGACAGCTAAATCAGCCCCAGCATTTT
clone size: -; D gene: TRBD1; CDR3 length: 14; V gene: TRBV28; J gene: TRBJ1-1; CDR3 protein: CASSLTGVNTEAFF; CDR3 DNA: TGTGCCAGCAGCTTGACAGGGGTGAACACTGAAGCTTTCTTT
clone size: few; D gene: -; CDR3 length: 17; V gene: TRBV6-4; J gene: TRBJ2-1; CDR3 protein: CASTQLGGSGHYNEQFF; CDR3 DNA: TGTGCCAGCACTCAATTGGGGGGTTCTGGCCATTACAATGAGCAGTTCTTC
clone size: -; D gene: -; CDR3 length: 11; V gene: TRBV30; J gene: TRBJ1-2; CDR3 protein: CAWMGNYGYTF; CDR3 DNA: TGTGCCTGGATGGGCAACTATGGCTACACCTTC
clone size: -; D gene: -; CDR3 length: 16; V gene: TRBV7-9; J gene: TRBJ1-5; CDR3 protein: CASSFSGARGGQPQHF; CDR3 DNA: TGTGCCAGCAGCTTTTCTGGGGCGCGGGGCGGTCAGCCCCAGCATTTT
clone size: -; D gene: -; CDR3 length: 11; V gene: TRBV30; J gene: TRBJ2-7; CDR3 protein: CAWGGMVEQYF; CDR3 DNA: TGTGCCTGGGGCGGGATGGTGGAGCAGTACTTC
clone size: -; D gene: -; CDR3 length: 14; V gene: TRBV19; J gene: TRBJ2-7; CDR3 protein: CASTLASSTYEQYF; CDR3 DNA: TGTGCCAGTACTCTAGCTAGCTCCACCTACGAGCAGTACTTC
clone size: once; D gene: TRBD1; CDR3 length: 15; V gene: TRBV4-3; J gene: TRBJ2-6; CDR3 protein: CASSQTGDGANVLTF; CDR3 DNA: TGCGCCAGCAGTCAAACAGGGGATGGGGCCAACGTCCTGACTTTC
clone size: -; D gene: -; CDR3 length: 13; V gene: TRBV29-1; J gene: TRBJ1-1; CDR3 protein: CSGVGGRLTEAFF; CDR3 DNA: TGCAGCGGTGTGGGGGGGCGTCTTACTGAAGCTTTCTTT
clone size: -; D gene: -; CDR3 length: 15; V gene: TRBV7-2; J gene: TRBJ1-3; CDR3 protein: CASSFATGSGNTIYF; CDR3 DNA: TGTGCCAGCAGCTTCGCGACAGGCTCTGGAAACACCATATATTTT
clone size: -; D gene: -; CDR3 length: 14; V gene: TRBV28; J gene: TRBJ2-7; CDR3 protein: CASSPLQRAGEQYF; CDR3 DNA: TGTGCCAGCAGCCCGTTACAACGTGCGGGCGAGCAGTACTTC
clone size: -; D gene: TRBD2; CDR3 length: 17; V gene: TRBV9; J gene: TRBJ2-5; CDR3 protein: CASSAGLAYMGAETQYF; CDR3 DNA: TGTGCCAGCAGCGCAGGACTAGCCTACATGGGGGCAGAGACCCAGTACTTC
clone size: -; D gene: TRBD1; CDR3 length: 15; V gene: TRBV5-1; J gene: TRBJ1-2; CDR3 protein: CASRAYRGSNYGYTF; CDR3 DNA: TGCGCCAGCCGGGCCTACAGGGGGTCAAACTATGGCTACACCTTC